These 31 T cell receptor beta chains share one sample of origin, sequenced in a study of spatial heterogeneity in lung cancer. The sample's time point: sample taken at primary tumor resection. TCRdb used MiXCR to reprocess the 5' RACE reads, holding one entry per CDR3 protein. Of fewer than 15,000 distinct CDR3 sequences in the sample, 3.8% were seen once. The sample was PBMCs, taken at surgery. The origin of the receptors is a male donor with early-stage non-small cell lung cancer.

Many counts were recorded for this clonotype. As DNA, the CDR3 is TGTGCCAGCAGCCAAGAATCATTCGGGCGGGTTAAGAACACCGGGGAGCTGTTTTTT. The encoded protein is CASSQESFGRVKNTGELFF. J is TRBJ2-2 and V is TRBV3-1; maybe TRBD2 (5 bases). The CDR3 has 19 residues. V lost 0 bases to trimming and J lost 1 base, with 18 bases between them. CDR1 is LGHDT and CDR2 is YNNKEL in the germline V gene (reference sequence).

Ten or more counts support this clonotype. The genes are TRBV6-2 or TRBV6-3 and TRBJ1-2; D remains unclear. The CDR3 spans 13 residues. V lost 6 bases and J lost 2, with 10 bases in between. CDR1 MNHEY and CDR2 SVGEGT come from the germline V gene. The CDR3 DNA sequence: TGTGCCAGCAGCCGAGACACCAACTATGGCTACACCTTC. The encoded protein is CASSRDTNYGYTF.

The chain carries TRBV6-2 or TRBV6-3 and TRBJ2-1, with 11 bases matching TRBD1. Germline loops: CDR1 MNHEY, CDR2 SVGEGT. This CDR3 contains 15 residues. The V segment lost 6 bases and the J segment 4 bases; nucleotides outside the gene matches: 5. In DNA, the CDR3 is TGTGCCAGCAGCCGCGGACAGGGGGCTTACAATGAGCAGTTCTTC. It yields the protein CASSRGQGAYNEQFF.

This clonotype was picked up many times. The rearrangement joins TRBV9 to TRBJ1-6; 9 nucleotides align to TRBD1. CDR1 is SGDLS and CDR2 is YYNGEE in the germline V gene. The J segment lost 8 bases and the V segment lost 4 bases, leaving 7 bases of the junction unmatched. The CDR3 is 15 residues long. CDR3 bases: TGTGCCAGCAGCCTACCGGGACAGGGAGATTCACCCCTCCACTTT. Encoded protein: CASSLPGQGDSPLHF.

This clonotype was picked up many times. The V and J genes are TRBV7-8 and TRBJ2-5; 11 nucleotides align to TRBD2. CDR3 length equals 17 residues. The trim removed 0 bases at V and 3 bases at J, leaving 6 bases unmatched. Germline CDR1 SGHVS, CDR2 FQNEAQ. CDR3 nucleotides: TGTGCCAGCAGCTTAGCGAGAGGGACTAGCGGTAAAGAGACCCAGTACTTC. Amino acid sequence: CASSLARGTSGKETQYF.

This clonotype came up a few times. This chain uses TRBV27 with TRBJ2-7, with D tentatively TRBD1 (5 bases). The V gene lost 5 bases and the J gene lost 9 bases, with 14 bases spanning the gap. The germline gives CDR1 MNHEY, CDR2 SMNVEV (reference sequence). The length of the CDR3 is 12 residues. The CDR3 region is CASSPMVGRQYF. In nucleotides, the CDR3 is TGTGCCAGCAGTCCCATGGTGGGGCGGCAGTACTTC.

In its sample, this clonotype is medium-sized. CDR3 coding DNA: TGCAGCGCTGGGACAGGGTGGAATGAGCAGTTCTTC. As protein: CSAGTGWNEQFF. This chain uses TRBV29-1 with TRBJ2-1, with 9 bases aligning to TRBD1. The CDR3 is made up of 12 amino acids. The V gene's germline CDR1 is SQVTM and CDR2 ANQGSEA. With V trimmed by 7 bases and J by 7 bases, 5 bases remained unmatched.

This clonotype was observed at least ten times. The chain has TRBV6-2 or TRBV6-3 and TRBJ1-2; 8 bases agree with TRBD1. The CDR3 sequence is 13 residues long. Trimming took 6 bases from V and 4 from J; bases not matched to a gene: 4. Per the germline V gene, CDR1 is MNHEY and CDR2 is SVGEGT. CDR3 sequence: CASRPTGGYGYTF. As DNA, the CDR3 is TGTGCCAGCAGGCCAACAGGGGGCTATGGCTACACCTTC.

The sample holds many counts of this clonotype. The DNA for the CDR3 is TGTGCCAGCAGCGTAGACGGGGGGAGGTACGAGCAGTACTTC. Translation: CASSVDGGRYEQYF. This rearrangement joins TRBV7-2 to TRBJ2-7; 7 bases are shared with TRBD2. Trimming cost V 5 bases and J 4 bases; bases outside gene matches: 8. Germline V gene data show CDR1 as SGHTA and CDR2 as FQGNSA. The CDR3 sequence is 14 residues long. Full variable domain (outside the CDR3, taken from reference TRBV7-2 and TRBJ2-7): GAGVSQSPSNKVTEKGKDVELRCDPISGHTALYWYRQSLGQGLEFLIYFQGNSAPDKSGLPSDRFSAERTGGSVSTLTIQRTQQEDSAVYLCASSVDGGRYEQYFGPGTRLTVT.

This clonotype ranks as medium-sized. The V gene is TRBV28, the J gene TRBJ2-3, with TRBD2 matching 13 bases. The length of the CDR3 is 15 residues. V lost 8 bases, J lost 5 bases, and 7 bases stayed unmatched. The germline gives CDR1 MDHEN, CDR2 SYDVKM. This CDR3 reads CASGQLAGGRDTQYF. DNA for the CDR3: TGTGCCAGCGGACAACTAGCGGGAGGGCGAGATACGCAGTATTTT.

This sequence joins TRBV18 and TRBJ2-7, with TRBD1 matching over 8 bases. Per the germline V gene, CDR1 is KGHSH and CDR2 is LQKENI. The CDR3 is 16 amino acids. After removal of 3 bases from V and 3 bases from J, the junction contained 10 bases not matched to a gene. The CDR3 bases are TGTGCCAGCTCACCGAATTCCCAGGGGGCAGTCTACGAGCAGTACTTC. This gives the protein CASSPNSQGAVYEQYF.

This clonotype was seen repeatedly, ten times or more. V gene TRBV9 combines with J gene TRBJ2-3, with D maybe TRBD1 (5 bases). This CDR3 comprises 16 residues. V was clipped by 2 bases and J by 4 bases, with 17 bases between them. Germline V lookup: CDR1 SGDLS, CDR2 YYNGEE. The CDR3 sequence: CASSVDTTRLADTQYF. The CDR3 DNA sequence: TGTGCCAGCAGCGTGGACACCACCCGTCTCGCAGATACGCAGTATTTT.

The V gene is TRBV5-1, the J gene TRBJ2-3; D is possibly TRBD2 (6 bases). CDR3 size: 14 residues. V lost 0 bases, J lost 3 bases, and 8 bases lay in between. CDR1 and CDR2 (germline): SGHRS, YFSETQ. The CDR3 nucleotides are TGCGCCAGCAGCTTGGTCGGGAGAACAGATACGCAGTATTTT. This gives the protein CASSLVGRTDTQYF.

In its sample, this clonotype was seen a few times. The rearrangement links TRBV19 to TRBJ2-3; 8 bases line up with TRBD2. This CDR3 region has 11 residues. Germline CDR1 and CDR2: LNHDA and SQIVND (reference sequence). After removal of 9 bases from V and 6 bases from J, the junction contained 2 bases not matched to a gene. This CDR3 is CASEREDTQYF. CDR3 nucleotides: TGTGCCAGCGAGCGGGAGGATACGCAGTATTTT.

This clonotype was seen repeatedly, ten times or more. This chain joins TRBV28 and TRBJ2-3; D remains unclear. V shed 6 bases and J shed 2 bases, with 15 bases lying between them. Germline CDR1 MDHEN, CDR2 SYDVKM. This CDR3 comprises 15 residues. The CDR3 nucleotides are TGTGCCAGCAGCCCATGGGCGATATCCACAGATACGCAGTATTTT. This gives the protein CASSPWAISTDTQYF.

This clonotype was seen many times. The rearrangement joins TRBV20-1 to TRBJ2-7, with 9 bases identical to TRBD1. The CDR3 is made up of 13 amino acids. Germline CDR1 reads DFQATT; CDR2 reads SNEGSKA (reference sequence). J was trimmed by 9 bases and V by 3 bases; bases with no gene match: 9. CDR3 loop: CSARDRGTEGQYF. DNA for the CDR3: TGCAGTGCTAGGGACAGGGGCACAGAGGGGCAGTACTTC.

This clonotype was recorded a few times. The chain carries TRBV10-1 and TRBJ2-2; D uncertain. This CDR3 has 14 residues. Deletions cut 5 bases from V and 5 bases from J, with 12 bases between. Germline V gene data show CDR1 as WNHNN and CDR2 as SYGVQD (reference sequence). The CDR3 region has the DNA TGCGCCAGCAGTAGGGCCGAAGCTACCGGGGAGCTGTTTTTT. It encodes CASSRAEATGELFF.

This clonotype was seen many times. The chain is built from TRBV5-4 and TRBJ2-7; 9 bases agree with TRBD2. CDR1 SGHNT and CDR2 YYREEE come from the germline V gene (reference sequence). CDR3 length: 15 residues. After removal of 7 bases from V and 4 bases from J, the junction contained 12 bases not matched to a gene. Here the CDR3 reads CASHPSGIQGYEQYF. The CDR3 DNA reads TGTGCCAGCCACCCTAGCGGGATCCAAGGGTACGAGCAGTACTTC.

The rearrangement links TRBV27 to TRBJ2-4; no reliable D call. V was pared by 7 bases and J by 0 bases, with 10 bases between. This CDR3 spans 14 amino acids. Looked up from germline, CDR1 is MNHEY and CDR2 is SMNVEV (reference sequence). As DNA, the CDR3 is TGTGCCAGCAAAATAACGGTAGCCAAAAACATTCAGTACTTC. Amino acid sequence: CASKITVAKNIQYF.

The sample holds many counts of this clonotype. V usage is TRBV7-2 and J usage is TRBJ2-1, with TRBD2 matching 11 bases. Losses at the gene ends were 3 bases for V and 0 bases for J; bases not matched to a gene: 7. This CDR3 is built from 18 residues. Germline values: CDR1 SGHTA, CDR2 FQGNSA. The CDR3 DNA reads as TGTGCCAGCAGCTTGAGCCGAGGGACTAGCGGCTCCTACAATGAGCAGTTCTTC. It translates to CASSLSRGTSGSYNEQFF. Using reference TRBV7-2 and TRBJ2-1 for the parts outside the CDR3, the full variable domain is GAGVSQSPSNKVTEKGKDVELRCDPISGHTALYWYRQSLGQGLEFLIYFQGNSAPDKSGLPSDRFSAERTGGSVSTLTIQRTQQEDSAVYLCASSLSRGTSGSYNEQFFGPGTRLTVL.

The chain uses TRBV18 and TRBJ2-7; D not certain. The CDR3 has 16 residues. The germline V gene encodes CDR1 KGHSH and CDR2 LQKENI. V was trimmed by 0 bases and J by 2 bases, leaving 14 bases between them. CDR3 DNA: TGTGCCAGCTCACCACCGGGAAGAGACCCAACCTACGAGCAGTACTTC. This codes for CASSPPGRDPTYEQYF.

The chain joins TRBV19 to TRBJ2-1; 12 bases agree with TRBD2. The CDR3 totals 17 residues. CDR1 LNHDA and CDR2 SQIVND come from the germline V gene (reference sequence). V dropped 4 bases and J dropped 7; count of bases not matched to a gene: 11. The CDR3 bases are TGTGCCAGTAGTAGTCCCTCGACTAGCGGGAGAGGTAATGAGCAGTTCTTC. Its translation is CASSSPSTSGRGNEQFF.

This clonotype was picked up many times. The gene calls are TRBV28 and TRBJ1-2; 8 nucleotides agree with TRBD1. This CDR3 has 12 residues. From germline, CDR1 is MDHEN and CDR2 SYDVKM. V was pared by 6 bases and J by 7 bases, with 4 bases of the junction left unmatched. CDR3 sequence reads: CASSRTGSGYTF. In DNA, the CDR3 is TGTGCCAGCAGCCGGACAGGGTCTGGCTACACCTTC.

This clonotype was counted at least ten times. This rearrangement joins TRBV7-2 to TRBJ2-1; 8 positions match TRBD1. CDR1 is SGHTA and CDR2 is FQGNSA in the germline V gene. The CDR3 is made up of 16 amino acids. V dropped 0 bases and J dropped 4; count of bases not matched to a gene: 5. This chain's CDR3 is CASSLAGDRRYNEQFF. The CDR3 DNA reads TGTGCCAGCAGCTTAGCGGGGGACAGGAGGTACAATGAGCAGTTCTTC.

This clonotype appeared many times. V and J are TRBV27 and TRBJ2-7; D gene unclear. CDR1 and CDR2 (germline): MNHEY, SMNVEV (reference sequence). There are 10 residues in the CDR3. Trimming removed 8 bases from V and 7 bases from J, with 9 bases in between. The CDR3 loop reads CASGWGEQYF. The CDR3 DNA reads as TGTGCCAGCGGTTGGGGTGAGCAGTACTTC.

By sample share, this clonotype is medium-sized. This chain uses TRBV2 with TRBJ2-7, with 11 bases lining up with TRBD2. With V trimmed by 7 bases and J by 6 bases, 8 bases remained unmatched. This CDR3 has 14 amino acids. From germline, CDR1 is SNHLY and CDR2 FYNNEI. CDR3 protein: CASTRTSGLGEQYF. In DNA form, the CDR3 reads TGTGCCAGCACCAGGACTAGCGGGCTTGGCGAGCAGTACTTC. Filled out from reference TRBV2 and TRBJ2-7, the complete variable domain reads EPEVTQTPSHQVTQMGQEVILRCVPISNHLYFYWYRQILGQKVEFLVSFYNNEISEKSEIFDDQFSVERPDGSNFTLKIRSTKLEDSAMYFCASTRTSGLGEQYFGPGTRLTVT.

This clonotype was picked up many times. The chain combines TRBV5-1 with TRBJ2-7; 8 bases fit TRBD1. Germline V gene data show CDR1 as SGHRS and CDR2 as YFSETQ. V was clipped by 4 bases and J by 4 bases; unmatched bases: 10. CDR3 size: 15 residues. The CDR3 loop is CASSPEGQVRYEQYF. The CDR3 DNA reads TGCGCCAGCAGCCCGGAGGGACAGGTGAGATACGAGCAGTACTTC.

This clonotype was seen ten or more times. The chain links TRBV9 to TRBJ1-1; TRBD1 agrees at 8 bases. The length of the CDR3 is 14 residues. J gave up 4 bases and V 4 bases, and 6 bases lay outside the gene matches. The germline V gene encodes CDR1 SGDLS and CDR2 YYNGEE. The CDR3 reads CASSLDREGTEAFF. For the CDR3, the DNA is TGTGCCAGCAGCTTGGACAGGGAGGGCACTGAAGCTTTCTTT.

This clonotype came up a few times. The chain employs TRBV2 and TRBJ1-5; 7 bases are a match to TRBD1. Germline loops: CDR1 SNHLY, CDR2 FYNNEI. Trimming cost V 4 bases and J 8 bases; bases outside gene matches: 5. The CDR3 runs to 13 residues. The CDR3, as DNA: TGTGCCAGCAGTGGACAGGGCGGAGAGCCCCAGCATTTT. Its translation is CASSGQGGEPQHF.

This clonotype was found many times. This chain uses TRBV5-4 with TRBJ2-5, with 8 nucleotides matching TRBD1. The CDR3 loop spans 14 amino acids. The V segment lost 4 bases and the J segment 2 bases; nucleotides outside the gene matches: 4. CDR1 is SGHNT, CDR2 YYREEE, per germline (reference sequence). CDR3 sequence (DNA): TGTGCCAGCAGCGGAAACAGGGGGCAAGAGACCCAGTACTTC. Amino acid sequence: CASSGNRGQETQYF.

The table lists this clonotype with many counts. The CDR3, as DNA: TGTGCCAGCAGCTTACGACGCGGGAGGCCCAACACCGGGGAGCTGTTTTTT. It codes for CASSLRRGRPNTGELFF. The V call is TRBV7-2, the J call TRBJ2-2; 8 nucleotides agree with TRBD2. Per germline, CDR1 SGHTA and CDR2 FQGNSA. With 2 bases clipped from V and 2 bases from J, the junction kept 7 bases outside the gene matches. CDR3 length: 17 residues.